The 21 T cell receptor beta chains below were found in one sample sequenced in a study of T-cell memory formation after mild COVID-19. TCRdb reprocessed the 5' RACE reads with MiXCR, giving one entry per CDR3 protein. This table has roughly 310,000 distinct CDR3 sequences, roughly 15% appearing once. Sequencing used PBMCs or a T cell subset sorted from them (not recorded which). These TCRs come from a man aged 18 to 35 who had mild COVID-19 (a few samples of this study predate the infection). Cell type and time point are not known.

This clonotype has only a few counts. The CDR3 here is CATAAGGGAQDTQYF. CDR3 DNA sequence: TGTGCCACCGCGGCCGGCGGGGGGGCCCAAGATACGCAGTATTTT. The rearrangement links TRBV24-1 to TRBJ2-3, with 9 positions matching TRBD2. The ends lost 9 bases at V and 5 bases at J; junction bases unmatched: 11. Germline V gene data show CDR1 as KGHDR and CDR2 as SFDVKD. The CDR3 sequence is 15 residues long.

The V gene is TRBV7-3, the J gene TRBJ1-2; D is unresolved. Germline V gene lookup returns CDR1 SGHTA and CDR2 FQGTGA. The CDR3 extends over 13 amino acids. V was trimmed by 4 bases and J by 7 bases, leaving 13 bases between them. The CDR3 nucleotides are TGTGCCAGCAGCTCCCGAGAGGGCTTTGGCTACACCTTC. It specifies CASSSREGFGYTF.

The gene calls are TRBV7-3 and TRBJ1-6; possible D gene TRBD1, 5 bases. CDR3 length: 13 amino acids. Between the trimmed V and J ends, which lost 5 bases and 8 bases, there was a span of 10 bases. Germline CDR1 SGHTA, CDR2 FQGTGA. The CDR3: CASSQTQDSPLHF. CDR3 coding DNA: TGTGCCAGCAGCCAGACACAGGATTCACCCCTCCACTTT.

This clonotype was seen a handful of times. V is TRBV5-1 and J is TRBJ1-6; D unresolved. The V end lost 4 bases, the J end lost 6 bases, and 8 bases lay between the germline ends. CDR1 and CDR2 from the germline V gene are SGHRS and YFSETQ. The CDR3 extends over 13 amino acids. CDR3 sequence (DNA): TGCGCCAGCAGCCCGACTAGTAATTCACCCCTCCACTTT. Its protein product is CASSPTSNSPLHF.

The sample holds many counts of this clonotype. The V and J genes are TRBV12-3 or TRBV12-4 and TRBJ2-3, with D possibly matching TRBD2 (7 bases). V shed 7 bases and J shed 7 bases, with 24 bases lying between them. The CDR3 is 16 amino acids. The CDR3 DNA reads TGTGCCAGCACCGACGGGGGGCGGGGGTACGTTCATACGCAGTATTTT. It translates to CASTDGGRGYVHTQYF.

Only a few counts were recorded for this clonotype. This rearrangement joins TRBV4-3 to TRBJ2-1; 8 positions match TRBD2. Germline CDR1 reads LGHNA; CDR2 reads YSLEER. This CDR3 has 15 amino acids. V shed 1 base and J 7 bases; nucleotides not matched to a gene: 6. Here the CDR3 reads CASSQAGGGQNEQFF. The CDR3 DNA reads as TGCGCCAGCAGCCAAGCCGGGGGGGGACAAAATGAGCAGTTCTTC.

This clonotype was detected ten times or more. The V and J genes are TRBV7-2 and TRBJ2-5; D is tentatively TRBD1 or TRBD2 (5 bases each). Germline CDR1 is SGHTA and CDR2 is FQGNSA. The length of the CDR3 is 14 residues. V lost 1 base and J 0 bases, leaving 6 bases between the germline ends. CDR3 region: CASSLGGYQETQYF. CDR3 DNA: TGTGCCAGCAGCTTAGGGGGGTACCAAGAGACCCAGTACTTC. The full variable domain, completed using reference TRBV7-2 and TRBJ2-5, is GAGVSQSPSNKVTEKGKDVELRCDPISGHTALYWYRQSLGQGLEFLIYFQGNSAPDKSGLPSDRFSAERTGGSVSTLTIQRTQQEDSAVYLCASSLGGYQETQYFGPGTRLLVL.

The chain recombines TRBV20-1 with TRBJ1-1, with 7 bases that match TRBD1. Unmatched junction bases numbered 5, after V lost 1 base and J lost 3 bases. Germline values: CDR1 DFQATT, CDR2 SNEGSKA (reference sequence). The CDR3 has 14 residues. This CDR3 is CSARVPQGDTEAFF. CDR3 sequence (DNA): TGCAGTGCTAGAGTACCTCAGGGGGACACTGAAGCTTTCTTT.

In its sample, this clonotype was seen a few times. The V call is TRBV30, the J call TRBJ1-1; D not resolved. Germline loops: CDR1 GTSNPN, CDR2 SVGIG (reference sequence). The CDR3 length is 12 residues. With 4 bases removed from V and 2 bases from J, the gap between germline ends came to 8 bases. CDR3 nucleotides: TGTGCCTGGACTATCGTTAACACTGAAGCTTTCTTT. Its translation: CAWTIVNTEAFF. The entire variable domain, with the rest obtained from reference TRBV30 and TRBJ1-1, is as follows: SQTIHQWPATLVQPVGSPLSLECTVEGTSNPNLYWYRQAAGRGLQLLFYSVGIGQISSEVPQNLSASRPQDRQFILSSKKLLLSDSGFYLCAWTIVNTEAFFGQGTRLTVV.

The chain is built from TRBV7-6 and TRBJ2-2, with D unresolved. This CDR3 has 13 amino acids. V was trimmed by 4 bases and J by 6 bases, leaving 9 bases between them. Germline lookup yields CDR1 SGHVS and CDR2 FNYEAQ. The CDR3 is CASSSLEAGELFF. CDR3 DNA sequence: TGTGCCAGCAGCTCCTTAGAGGCCGGGGAGCTGTTTTTT.

The V call is TRBV7-2, the J call TRBJ1-1; unclear D gene. Trimming took 1 base from V and 1 from J, leaving 7 bases between them. CDR1 and CDR2 (germline): SGHTA, FQGNSA. The CDR3 is 14 residues long. The CDR3 loop is CASSLGRSNTEAFF. The CDR3 DNA reads as TGTGCCAGCAGCTTAGGTCGATCGAACACTGAAGCTTTCTTT.

The chain uses TRBV12-3 or TRBV12-4 and TRBJ1-1; 8 bases line up with TRBD1. V gave up 4 bases and J gave up 4 bases; unmatched junction bases: 11. The CDR3 runs 16 residues. As DNA, the CDR3 is TGTGCCAGCAGTTACTACGCCGGGACAGGCGGCACTGAAGCTTTCTTT. Translation: CASSYYAGTGGTEAFF.

The chain links TRBV6-5 to TRBJ2-2; D is uncertain. The CDR3 totals 16 residues. Trimming took 2 bases from V and 2 from J, leaving 12 bases between them. Germline V gene lookup returns CDR1 MNHEY and CDR2 SVGAGI. CDR3 in DNA: TGTGCCAGCAGTTACAGCTTCCAACCCAACACCGGGGAGCTGTTTTTT. This encodes CASSYSFQPNTGELFF.

This clonotype was recorded a few times. The chain combines TRBV20-1 with TRBJ1-1; a weak D match, TRBD1 (6 bases). V dropped 6 bases and J dropped 2 bases, with 19 bases sitting between them. The germline V gene has CDR1 DFQATT and CDR2 SNEGSKA (reference sequence). CDR3 length: 15 amino acids. The CDR3 DNA reads as TGCAGTGCCCCGACCCTCCCAGGGGTAAACACTGAAGCTTTCTTT. This encodes CSAPTLPGVNTEAFF.

The chain has TRBV11-2 and TRBJ2-2; D may be TRBD1 (5 bases). The V gene's germline CDR1 is SGHAT and CDR2 FQNNGV. The CDR3 is 16 residues long. The V end was cut by 1 base, the J end by 4 bases, with 13 bases between. The CDR3 DNA reads TGTGCCAGCAGCTTAGTCCCAGGGTCGGTCACCGGGGAGCTGTTTTTT. Translated: CASSLVPGSVTGELFF.

The chain is built from TRBV3-1 and TRBJ2-3, with 9 bases matching TRBD2. The CDR3 contains 17 residues. The V segment lost 3 bases and the J segment 2 bases; nucleotides outside the gene matches: 9. The germline V gene encodes CDR1 LGHDT and CDR2 YNNKEL (reference sequence). The CDR3 sequence: CASSHQTSGYLTDTQYF. The DNA of the CDR3 is TGTGCCAGCAGCCACCAGACTAGCGGATACCTCACAGATACGCAGTATTTT.

This clonotype was seen only a few times. The J gene is TRBJ2-5, the V gene TRBV12-3 or TRBV12-4, with 7 bases aligning to TRBD1. With 6 bases clipped from V and 5 bases from J, the junction kept 6 bases outside the gene matches. CDR3 length: 13 amino acids. CDR3 in amino acids: CASSLDRDETQYF. The DNA of the CDR3 is TGTGCCAGCAGCCTAGACAGGGATGAGACCCAGTACTTC.

The rearrangement uses TRBV27 and TRBJ1-1, with a possible D match to TRBD1 (5 bases). Germline V gene data show CDR1 as MNHEY and CDR2 as SMNVEV (reference sequence). This CDR3 has 16 residues. With 5 bases removed from V and 0 bases from J, the gap between germline ends came to 16 bases. The CDR3 protein is CASSPDFGGMNTEAFF. CDR3 coding DNA: TGTGCCAGCAGTCCGGATTTTGGGGGTATGAACACTGAAGCTTTCTTT.

This clonotype was detected only a few times. The V call is TRBV5-4, the J call TRBJ2-5; D assignment may be TRBD1 or TRBD2 (5 bases each). Trimming removed 0 bases at V and 9 bases at J, with 9 bases between. Per the germline V gene, CDR1 is SGHNT and CDR2 is YYREEE (reference sequence). The CDR3 is 12 residues long. DNA for the CDR3: TGTGCCAGCAGCTTGGGATTGGGGGCCCAGTACTTC. Encoded protein: CASSLGLGAQYF. The variable domain in full, completed from reference TRBV5-4 and TRBJ2-5, reads ETGVTQSPTHLIKTRGQQVTLRCSSQSGHNTVSWYQQALGQGPQFIFQYYREEENGRGNFPPRFSGLQFPNYSSELNVNALELDDSALYLCASSLGLGAQYFGPGTRLLVL.

The table lists this clonotype with a few counts. The chain recombines TRBV9 with TRBJ1-6, with unresolved D. The CDR3 sequence is 15 residues long. Trimming stripped 3 bases from V and 9 bases from J, with 16 bases between. In germline, CDR1 is SGDLS, CDR2 YYNGEE. The CDR3 DNA follows: TGTGCCAGCAGCGAAGGTATCGGGGTTGGTTCACCCCTCCACTTT. This codes for CASSEGIGVGSPLHF. Complete variable domain (other parts from reference TRBV9 and TRBJ1-6): DSGVTQTPKHLITATGQRVTLRCSPRSGDLSVYWYQQSLDQGLQFLIQYYNGEERAKGNILERFSAQQFPDLHSELNLSSLELGDSALYFCASSEGIGVGSPLHFGNGTRLTVT.

This clonotype was seen a handful of times. V usage is TRBV7-2 and J usage is TRBJ1-3; D not resolved. Germline loops: CDR1 SGHTA, CDR2 FQGNSA. The CDR3 loop spans 13 amino acids. Trimming took off 5 bases at V and 4 bases at J, with 9 bases between the two ends. This CDR3 reads CASSIDWGNTIYF. The CDR3, as DNA: TGTGCCAGCAGCATAGATTGGGGAAACACCATATATTTT.